The entry below gives a single T cell receptor (beta chain) sequence along with its context. The repertoire was sequenced with immunoSEQ multiplex PCR; TCRdb's copy has only in-frame clones and lacks some. This table holds just under 100,000 clones, approximately 93% found once. The V segment lost 4 bases and the J segment 5 bases; nucleotides outside the gene matches: 8. CDR3 length equals 15 residues. The V gene's germline CDR1 is MNHEY and CDR2 SMNVEV (reference sequence). These data belong to a study of OX40 agonist ivuxolimab in advanced cancers. The receptor's source is an adult with an advanced solid tumor such as melanoma, head and neck, liver or kidney cancer. This sample comprised CD4+ or CD8+ T cells sorted from blood, obtained in a trial of the OX40 agonist ivuxolimab. The chain couples TRBV27 to TRBJ2-7; 10 positions match TRBD1. CDR3 loop: CASSSPTGGVHEQYF. DNA for the CDR3: TGTGCCAGCAGTTCCCCGACAGGGGGCGTCCACGAGCAGTACTTC.